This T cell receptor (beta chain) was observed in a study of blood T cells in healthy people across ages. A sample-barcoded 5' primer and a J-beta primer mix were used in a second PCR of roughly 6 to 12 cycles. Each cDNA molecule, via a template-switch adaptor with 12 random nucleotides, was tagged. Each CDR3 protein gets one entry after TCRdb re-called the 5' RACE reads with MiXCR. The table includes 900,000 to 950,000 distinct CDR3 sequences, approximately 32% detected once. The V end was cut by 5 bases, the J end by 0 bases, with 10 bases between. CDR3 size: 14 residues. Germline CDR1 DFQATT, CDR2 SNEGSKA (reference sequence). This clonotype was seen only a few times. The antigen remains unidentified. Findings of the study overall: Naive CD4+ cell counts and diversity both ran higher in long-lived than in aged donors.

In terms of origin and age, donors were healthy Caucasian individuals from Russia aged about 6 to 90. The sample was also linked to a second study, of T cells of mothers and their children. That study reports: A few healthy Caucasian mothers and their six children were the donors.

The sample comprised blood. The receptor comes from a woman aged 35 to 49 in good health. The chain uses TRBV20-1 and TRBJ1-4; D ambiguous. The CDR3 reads CSAVYGSTNEKLFF. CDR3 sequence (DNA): TGCAGTGCTGTGTATGGCTCAACTAATGAAAAACTGTTTTTT.